The 10 T cell receptor beta chains given below trace back to one sample, sequenced in a study of post-analysis software for immune sequencing data. Overall study findings and caveats: There were five or six TRBV segments more frequent in patients than controls, and TRBV5-6, TRBV5-1 and TRBV20-1 were among them.

Prepared TCR beta cDNA libraries contained unique molecular identifiers. TCRdb reanalysed the PCR reads using MiXCR and keeps one entry per CDR3 protein. The sample includes about half a million distinct CDR3 sequences, less than 45% of them seen just once. These receptors' targets are unknown. The sample comprised blood. The receptors shown here come from a girl between 5 and 17 years old with multiple sclerosis.

The V call is TRBV6-5, the J call TRBJ2-1; TRBD2 matches at 11 bases. V shed 6 bases, J shed 9 bases, and the junction held 10 bases outside the gene matches. Germline V gene lookup returns CDR1 MNHEY and CDR2 SVGAGI. The CDR3 is 15 amino acids. The CDR3 bases are TGTGCCAGCAGCAAACAACTAGCGGGAGCTGGTGAGCAGTTCTTC. Its protein is CASSKQLAGAGEQFF.

The rearrangement joins TRBV5-1 to TRBJ2-6; TRBD1 is a possible D gene (7 bases). The germline V gene has CDR1 SGHRS and CDR2 YFSETQ. Trimming left V 3 bases short and J 0 bases short, with 19 bases between. CDR3 size: 19 residues. This CDR3 is CASSSLAGQRNSGANVLTF. The CDR3 bases are TGCGCCAGCAGCTCACTCGCGGGACAGAGAAACTCTGGGGCCAACGTCCTGACTTTC.

The CDR3 here is CASSLELAGGTDTQYF. The CDR3 nucleotides read TGTGCCAGCAGCTTAGAGCTAGCGGGAGGAACAGATACGCAGTATTTT. The chain has TRBV7-2 and TRBJ2-3; TRBD2 matches 11 bases. Germline lookup yields CDR1 SGHTA and CDR2 FQGNSA. With V trimmed by 1 base and J by 3 bases, 3 bases remained unmatched. The CDR3 totals 16 residues.

The sample holds a few counts of this clonotype. The J gene is TRBJ1-2, the V gene TRBV9, with D hard to call. Trimming took off 0 bases at V and 0 bases at J, with 9 bases between the two ends. Germline V gene data show CDR1 as SGDLS and CDR2 as YYNGEE. The CDR3 is 15 residues long. CDR3 region: CASSVDPHTNYGYTF. CDR3 DNA sequence: TGTGCCAGCAGCGTAGACCCCCACACTAACTATGGCTACACCTTC.

Worth noting for this clonotype: The conserved closing phenylalanine or tryptophan is absent in this CDR3, likely reflecting a read error. The chain combines TRBV10-3 with TRBJ2-1; D perhaps matches TRBD2 (5 bases). CDR1 is ENHRY and CDR2 is SYGVKD in the germline V gene. The V gene lost 8 bases and the J gene lost 10 bases, with 12 bases spanning the gap. The CDR3 covers 11 residues. CDR3 nucleotide sequence: TGTGCCATCCGTCGGACTGAAGAGCAGTTCTCC. It translates to CAIRRTEEQFS.

The gene calls are TRBV5-8 and TRBJ1-1, with TRBD1 as a possible D gene (5 bases). V lost 4 bases, J lost 11 bases, and 15 bases lay in between. Germline CDR1 and CDR2: SGHTS and YDEGEE. This CDR3 has 12 amino acids. CDR3 region: CASSPGTGGAFF. The CDR3 region has the DNA TGTGCCAGCAGCCCCGGGACCGGAGGCGCTTTCTTT.

This chain connects TRBV7-6 to TRBJ2-4; D possibly corresponds to TRBD1 (5 bases). The J call is doubtful: the DNA matches TRBJ2-5 better. This CDR3 contains 14 residues. CDR1 and CDR2 (germline): SGHVS, FNYEAQ. CDR3: CASSQGRGQETQYF. The CDR3 bases are TGTGCCAGCAGTCAGGGTAGGGGCCAAGAGACCCAGTACTTC.

The genes are TRBV7-8 and TRBJ2-3; D perhaps matches TRBD1 (5 bases). The CDR3 extends over 14 amino acids. The V end was cut by 7 bases, the J end by 0 bases, with 11 bases between. The germline V gene has CDR1 SGHVS and CDR2 FQNEAQ. The CDR3, as DNA: TGTGCCAGCAATCGACAGACAAGCACAGATACGCAGTATTTT. Its protein product is CASNRQTSTDTQYF.

Only a few counts were recorded for this clonotype. The rearrangement links TRBV4-3 to TRBJ2-2; 7 nucleotides match TRBD2. Unmatched junction bases numbered 6, after V lost 11 bases and J lost 0 bases. The CDR3 loop spans 14 amino acids. Germline V gene data show CDR1 as LGHNA and CDR2 as YSLEER. The CDR3 region has the DNA TGCGCCCCCCCTCGGGGGGCGAACACCGGGGAGCTGTTTTTT. Protein: CAPPRGANTGELFF.

This clonotype appeared a few times. The gene calls are TRBV12-3 or TRBV12-4 and TRBJ1-4; 7 bases agree with TRBD1. The junction had 9 bases not matched to a gene; V was cut back by 6 bases and J by 5 bases. This CDR3 has 15 residues. CDR3 sequence reads: CASSIPGQRNEKLFF. CDR3 bases: TGTGCCAGCAGCATACCGGGACAGCGGAATGAAAAACTGTTTTTT.